This is a list of T cell receptor beta chains from one sample in a study of neoadjuvant anti-PD-1 for oral cavity cancer. The table came from immunoSEQ multiplex PCR; TCRdb's copy has only in-frame clones and leaves some out. The sample contains 6,000 to 8,500 clones, 55% to 65% of which appear only once. The source material was PBMCs, sampled after nivolumab (anti-PD-1) treatment. The origin of the receptors is a person aged 35-79 years with oral cavity squamous cell carcinoma. Each CDR3 is given with its conserved first and last residue. The D gene is left open where the match is weak.

>TRBJ2-3|TRBV7-9|-
CASSRTDTQYF
>TRBJ1-1|TRBV6-1|-
CASSELYTWDTEAFF
>TRBJ1-5|TRBV11-2|-
CASSLGEGVPQHF
>TRBJ1-4|TRBV2|-
CASSEVRGEIFEKLFF
>TRBJ1-1|TRBV7-2|-
CASSLGGPTNPTEAFF
>TRBJ2-2|TRBV4-2|TRBD1
CASSRDRASAGELFF
>TRBJ1-2|TRBV2|-
CATPGPPANGYTF
>TRBJ2-7|TRBV5-1|-
CASSRLGRYEQYF
>TRBJ1-1|TRBV15|-
CATSRGYGEGNTEAFF
>TRBJ1-4|TRBV19|-
CASSTDGRGTNEKLFF
>TRBJ1-4|TRBV2|-
CASREGNEKLFF
>TRBJ2-1|TRBV4-1|-
CASSPEERALEQFF
>TRBJ1-3|TRBV4-3|-
CASSQDLVSGSSPGNTIYF
>TRBJ2-7|TRBV18|-
CASSNGYEQYF
>TRBJ1-1|TRBV15|-
CATSRPRATSNTEAFF
>TRBJ1-2|TRBV4-1|TRBD1
CASSQDRQGFGYTF
>TRBJ2-5|TRBV18|-
CASSWGPQETQYF
>TRBJ2-7|TRBV6-5|-
CASSRGTAIYEQYF
>TRBJ2-1|TRBV19|TRBD1
CASSGQAYNEQFF
>TRBJ2-5|TRBV5-1|TRBD2
CASSLVAGSETQYF
>TRBJ1-5|TRBV15|TRBD1
CATSPPRQGSNQPQHF
>TRBJ2-1|TRBV6-6|TRBD1
CASSNGWDRGYNEQFF
>TRBJ1-6|TRBV4-3|-
CASSLEYLYNSPLHF
>TRBJ2-1|TRBV10-1|-
CASSPGASSYNEQFF
>TRBJ2-1|TRBV18|TRBD1
CASSGTGGYNEQFF
>TRBJ1-6|TRBV19|-
CASHPGRGSPLHF
>TRBJ1-4|TRBV5-4|TRBD1
CASSLGNRGHINEKLFF
>TRBJ2-7|TRBV7-3|TRBD2
CASSLTSGGAYEQYF
>TRBJ2-1|TRBV5-4|TRBD1
CASSLELQGARLQFF
>TRBJ2-5|TRBV5-6|-
CASSSSLGPGETQYF
>TRBJ1-4|TRBV4-1|-
CASSTGQHGGKLFF
>TRBJ2-2|TRBV5-4|-
CASSPHGLENTGELFF
>TRBJ2-5|TRBV9|-
CASSVGAQRSGQTQYF
>TRBJ1-1|TRBV7-2|TRBD1
CASSRDRGNTEAFF
>TRBJ2-3|TRBV15|TRBD1
CATSRGQSGDTQYF
>TRBJ2-1|TRBV7-8|-
CASSLGRRNEQFF
>TRBJ2-5|TRBV19|TRBD2
CASSTPSSGQETQYF
>TRBJ2-4|TRBV5-1|TRBD1
CASSGGTGENIQYF
>TRBJ2-1|TRBV7-2|-
CASSAPGYRALNEQFF
>TRBJ1-1|TRBV28|-
CASLIQVGGTEAFF
>TRBJ2-6|TRBV15|-
CATSNGLNSGANVLTF
>TRBJ2-1|TRBV4-1|-
CASSQESGRLINEQFF
>TRBJ1-2|TRBV5-1|-
CASSVSGGGVGYGYTF
>TRBJ2-2|TRBV7-9|-
CASILGTGELFF
>TRBJ2-2|TRBV4-3|-
CASSQEVTGELFF
>TRBJ2-7|TRBV7-9|-
CASSLAGGALTEQYF